The entry below describes one T cell receptor (beta chain). This clone was seen just once. This receptor's antigen is unknown. Nothing much larger sits one base from this clone, and base qualities are not available. TCR CDR3 regions were amplified from genomic DNA by multiplex PCR using the deep immunoSEQ assay. Extracted genomic DNA from each cell subset was distributed evenly across all wells of several immunoSEQ 96-well plates, and each plate was treated as a replicate. For sorted subsets, each replicate PCR was loaded with about 0.2 ug genomic DNA, equivalent to about 30,000 T cell genomes. The purified libraries were quantified using a Qubit 3.0 fluorometer, sized with a Bioanalyzer 2100, and then quantified again using the KAPA Library Quantification kit. Every immunoSEQ 96-well plate was sequenced on a dedicated single-read 150-cycle Illumina NextSeq 550 flow cell. In the authors' own workflow: Because only junctional sequences without quality scores were contained in the immunoSEQ output, filtering matching that applied to full-length reads could not be performed. To assign V/J genes and CDR3, sequences were annotated against IMGT germline references using PyIR, a Python wrapper for IgBLAST v1.9. Any read was removed if the V/J assignment was weak (E-value above 1e-6), the CDR3 was missing, or the read contained stop codons, out-of-frame junctions, or ambiguous translated residues. V3J clonotypes were defined by identical inferred V gene, J gene, and CDR3 amino acid sequence. Percentage overlap between repertoires was calculated by dividing the number of shared unique clonotypes by the size of the smaller repertoire. RTK rarefaction, the Chao1 estimator, and Recon v2.1 estimates of unobserved clonotypes were used to assess repertoire richness. Generation probabilities were computed with OLGA for all TCRbeta clonotypes obtained by the gDNA method from several donors. TCRdb took this table from immuneACCESS and kept in-frame rearrangements with V and J called. Such tables lack part of the clones; where checked against another copy, unresolved V genes explain under half of the gap, and the rest is unexplained. D and trimming come from the DNA, and the V and J calls and clone size come from that table. The sample data list about 2,200,000 clones, and roughly 91% of these were observed just once. Of the sample, roughly 1.8% falls within the top ten clones.

For the CD8 naive samples, CD45RO-negative cells were positively selected for CCR7, yielding a CD45RA+CCR7+ population from which TemRA cells were excluded. The donors were healthy, HIV-negative adults who had no recently reported acute infections or vaccinations. Every donor was a Caucasian adult residing in Nashville, Tennessee, USA. Blood was collected by leukapheresis, and PBMCs were isolated by Ficoll-Histopaque density gradient centrifugation and then cryopreserved in liquid nitrogen vapor phase. Purity and quantity of every magnetically sorted T cell population were checked by analytical flow cytometry. From each sorted fraction, genomic DNA was isolated and quantified by UV absorbance on a Nanodrop 2000c. The cysteine opens and the phenylalanine closes a CDR3 of 15 amino acids. CDR3 DNA is the only sequence kept; it has 45 bases, read in frame from the first base. At the junction V is shortened by 6 bases and J by 0 bases, with 18 bases in between. Reading the germline V gene gives CDR1 SQVTM and CDR2 ANQGSEA.

This specimen belongs to a study of shared clonotypes between healthy human individuals (dated by TCRdb to between 2020 and 2021). The study in broad terms: Two women and three men aged 18 to 49 years were included in the cohort. Per donor, three plates each were used for CD4 naive and CD4 memory, two for CD8 naive, and one for CD8 memory. The study deeply sequenced blood TCR repertoires of five healthy adults to estimate repertoire size and the extent of clonotype sharing between individuals. To increase sequencing depth and limit assay-specific biases, TCR repertoire library preparation and sequencing were carried out by different laboratories using diverse techniques. Each donor's leukapheresis produced roughly between roughly 0.85 and 10 billion PBMCs.

What the study reported, not specific to this receptor: Because the study included a small number of donors, the genetic and exposure-history diversity represented was limited. Clonotypes shared by all four sorted-subset donors showed higher generation probabilities than non-shared clonotypes. Even with the large sequencing depth, rarefaction of the sorted-subset datasets indicated that sequencing was incomplete. Sampling was limited to blood, and TCR repertoires in tissue likely differ from TCR repertoires in blood. Across several donors, about 5.2% of naive CD4, approximately 3.6% of naive CD8, about 2% of memory CD4, and under 0.45% of memory CD8 clonotypes were shared. Pairwise subsampling led to the expectation that sequencing depth would affect the degree of clonotype sharing among donors. Larger estimated clonotype richness was generally found for naive subsets than for memory subsets.

The sequenced sample consisted of naive CD8+ T cells from PBMCs. The cell subset or site label here, explained by the study, means: CD45RA+CCR7+. The sequence links TRBV29-1 to TRBJ2-7; the D gene could be either TRBD1 or TRBD2, each agreeing at 5 bases. The TCR sequence derives from a man between 18 and 29 years old in good health. Some clones in this sample may be carry-over from other donors' samples. The CDR3 reads CSVETGTTSSYEQYF. In nucleotide form, the sequence is TGCAGCGTCGAAACCGGGACCACAAGCTCCTACGAGCAGTACTTC.